These 8 T cell receptor beta chains share one sample of origin, sequenced in a study of technical replicates of blood from a few donors. This table comes from immunoSEQ multiplex PCR, and its TCRdb copy is limited to in-frame clones, with some not included. Found here are approximately 51,000 clones, about 93% of them singletons; the top ten hold around 4.4%. Sequenced: PBMCs. These TCRs come from a human donor in good health. Some clones in this sample may be carry-over from other donors' samples.

The chain combines TRBV6-5 with TRBJ1-4; D remains unclear. Germline lookup yields CDR1 MNHEY and CDR2 SVGAGI. The CDR3 has 14 residues. Trimming left V 2 bases short and J 7 bases short, with 11 bases between. The CDR3 nucleotides read TGTGCCAGCAGTTACCGAGCGGGAGGTGAAAAACTGTTTTTT. Translation gives CASSYRAGGEKLFF.

The chain joins TRBV14 to TRBJ1-5; a possible D gene is TRBD1 (6 bases). The CDR3 runs 14 residues. V was cut by 2 bases and J by 7 bases, with 12 bases left in between. Germline V gene lookup returns CDR1 SGHDN and CDR2 FVKESK. CDR3 coding DNA: TGTGCCAGCAGCCAAAGGGGGTCGGGGCAGCCCCAGCATTTT. This codes for CASSQRGSGQPQHF.

This clone was detected only once. The rearrangement uses TRBV7-9 and TRBJ2-2; TRBD2 agrees at 8 bases. The V and J ends lost 5 bases and 1 base, in that order; junction bases with no gene match: 12. This CDR3 has 18 residues. Germline V gene data show CDR1 as SEHNR and CDR2 as FQNEAQ (reference sequence). CDR3 sequence (DNA): TGTGCCAGCAGCCCCCCTTTCCGACTAGCGAGGAACACCGGGGAGCTGTTTTTT. Residues: CASSPPFRLARNTGELFF.

V is TRBV9 and J is TRBJ2-7, with a weak D call TRBD2 (6 bases). The V end lost 4 bases, the J end lost 6 bases, and 17 bases lay between the germline ends. Germline V gene data show CDR1 as SGDLS and CDR2 as YYNGEE. The CDR3 has 14 amino acids. This CDR3 is CASSFTSSFGEQYF. The CDR3 DNA reads as TGTGCCAGCAGCTTCACTAGCAGTTTCGGCGAGCAGTACTTC.

The chain has TRBV9 and TRBJ2-3; TRBD1 might be the D (6 bases). The V end was cut by 4 bases, the J end by 3 bases, with 12 bases between. The CDR3 is made up of 14 amino acids. CDR1 is SGDLS, CDR2 YYNGEE, per germline. The CDR3 region is CASSTRGQTDTQYF. For the CDR3, the DNA is TGTGCCAGCAGCACTAGAGGACAGACAGATACGCAGTATTTT.

The chain employs TRBV19 and TRBJ2-3; 11 bases line up with TRBD2. The CDR3 is 16 amino acids. Trimming took 3 bases from V and 3 from J; bases not matched to a gene: 5. Per the germline V gene, CDR1 is LNHDA and CDR2 is SQIVND (reference sequence). The CDR3 DNA reads TGTGCCAGTAGTATTAGCGGGAGGGCCAGGACAGATACGCAGTATTTT. It yields the protein CASSISGRARTDTQYF.

The genes are TRBV7-2 and TRBJ2-5; no firm D call. Trimming pared 6 bases from V and 4 bases from J, leaving 9 bases between. CDR1 and CDR2 from the germline V gene are SGHTA and FQGNSA. This CDR3 contains 12 residues. The CDR3 sequence is CASSAVGETQYF. As DNA, the CDR3 is TGTGCCAGCAGTGCCGTCGGAGAGACCCAGTACTTC.

This clone was seen just once. The V gene is TRBV7-6, the J gene TRBJ2-7; the D gene is possibly TRBD2 (5 bases). The CDR3 extends over 11 amino acids. Germline V gene data show CDR1 as SGHVS and CDR2 as FNYEAQ. Between the trimmed V and J ends, which lost 3 bases and 7 bases, there was a span of 7 bases. The CDR3 DNA reads TGTGCCAGCAGCTTCGGACTGGAGCAGTACTTC. Translation gives CASSFGLEQYF.